The entry below gives a single T cell receptor beta chain sequence along with its context. The antigen it binds to is not known. Per-base quality was not reported, and no clone a single base away is much larger than it. The CDR3 numbers 13 residues from cysteine through phenylalanine. The kept DNA is CDR3 alone, 39 bases in frame from the first base. The junction shows trimming of 5 bases on V and 8 bases on J, plus 12 bases between the germline ends. CDR1 is given as LNHDA and CDR2 as SQIVND, both from the germline V gene (reference sequence). The data originate from a study of cytomegalovirus exposure and HLA in healthy donors (dated by TCRdb to 2015 to 2018). General notes on the study: According to an earlier analysis of 550 to 700 of the donors, about 179 million T cells yielded 95 million to 140 million unique TCR beta sequences and approximately 300 Gb of sequence data. The study aimed to test whether signatures of past pathogen exposure could be identified by cataloging public T cell receptors. Rather than drawing on any new phenotypic data, the later analysis identified candidate immune exposures from TCR beta sequences and the way those sequences occurred across donors. Among about 410 genotyped donors of the cohort, an average of approximately 240,000 unique TCR beta nucleotide sequences was sequenced per donor, of which about 18% were non-productive. Because of strong linkage in the cohort, five DR-DQ haplotypes were treated as single units for association and clustering. Among the approximately 420 genotyped donors, 81% belonged to the genetic ancestry cluster associated with self-reported Caucasian donors. To predict cytomegalovirus infection status, the study combined high-throughput TCR immunosequencing, statistical association of individual TCRs with disease status, and machine learning. All discovery cohort repertoires had been generated using a single sequencing platform. In addition to the first cohort of 500 to 850 subjects, a separate validation cohort of over 90 different subjects was used. A later analysis re-analyzed previously published TCR beta repertoires from approximately 670 donors and added high-resolution HLA genotyping to study TCR occurrence patterns. An earlier analysis of 587 of the donors applied high-throughput TCR beta sequencing to assess whether each TCR beta V gene segment acted as functional or pseudogenic. In a later genetic analysis, genome-wide SNP genotypes for about three fifths of the 666 donors were used, and that subset was treated as a discovery cohort. Donor age, sex, ethnicity and CMV serostatus were compiled together with the repertoire data. HLA typing covered class I and class II loci at four-digit resolution. The T cell repertoires of some 700 subjects were profiled by immunosequencing and related to cytomegalovirus serostatus. The number of typed donors differed by locus: roughly 620-630 for A, B, C, DRB1 and DQB1; 500 to 550 for DQA1; around 610 for DPA1; and some 470 for DPB1. About 280 gigabases of sequencing data and 78 million or so unique TCR sequences were included in an early release covering 550 to 800 HLA-typed donors. General conclusions and limits of the study: In a later analysis, several top co-occurrence clusters were reported to appear linked to parvovirus B19, influenza, CMV and Epstein-Barr virus. A further reported finding was that TCR beta sequences accurately predicted the HLA-A and HLA-B alleles for most subjects in the first cohort. A cluster of highly shared sequence variants was judged likely to represent a technical artifact of the sequencing pipeline. Correlated functional status among segregating V segments might be attributable to linkage disequilibrium, but an unknown experimental factor could not be ruled out. In an earlier analysis of roughly 560 of the donors, most TCR beta V segments were observed in productive rearrangements about 87% or about 30% of the time, broadly matching IMGT annotations. When HLA alleles, especially DR and DQ, strongly co-occurred, attributing TCR associations to individual alleles was difficult. In a later analysis, HLA-associated TCR beta chains were found to be more clonally expanded and to have lower generation probabilities than equally common non-associated chains. Sequencing depth was assumed to be roughly uniform across donors in the presence/absence analyses, though that assumption may not hold. In a later genetic analysis, a missense DCLRE1C variant was associated with V-gene and J-gene trimming of TCR beta chains, and the association was replicated in an independent cohort. In vitro tests confirmed that a few of the cytomegalovirus-associated TCR beta chains recognize cytomegalovirus antigens. Across donors, most TCR sequences were observed very rarely, whereas some public TCRs were present in many individuals. According to a later analysis, most CMV-associated TCR beta chains appeared to be HLA-restricted, and the HLA associations seemed to be driven largely by CMV exposure. In a later analysis, TCR association rates were found to vary across HLA loci, with the most associated TCRs seen for DRB1 alleles and the fewest for HLA-C alleles. At a false discovery rate of 0.05, a later analysis linked around 17,000 TCR beta sequences to specific HLA alleles. The earlier analysis of some 540 of the donors excluded roughly 16 rarely observed V segments, including chromosome 9 orphons, because counts were too low. In both the original and validation cohorts, the classifier was reported to diagnose cytomegalovirus status with high specificity and sensitivity. The cohort was sequenced for TCR beta chains only, and without alpha or paired-chain data the features that could be detected were limited. A total of fewer than 200 TCR beta chains were listed by the study as associated with cytomegalovirus. Because some donors lacked HLA typing at each locus, the association tests relied only on the typed subset. Because the 87-base-pair reads could not distinguish some IMGT-functional V segments, including TRBV6-2 and TRBV6-3, those segments were excluded. Compared with the roughly 720-donor mean, donors in an Asian-associated ancestry cluster had fewer N-insertions in productive TCRs, according to a later genetic analysis. The authors suggested that the approach could potentially be generalized to other disease states and immunological phenotypes. Immune exposure information for the cohort was limited to CMV serostatus.

Libraries were made using the immunoSEQ multiplex PCR assay. For the multiplex PCR, a mixture combining 60 forward primers for TCR Vbeta segments and 13 reverse primers for TCR Jbeta segments was used. The CDR3 region of rearranged TCR beta genes was amplified from genomic DNA with a multiplex PCR assay. Amplified TCR beta libraries were sequenced as 87-base-pair reads on the Illumina HiSeq System. Concerning the study's data processing: A later analysis tallied around 80 million unique TCR beta chains across the 640 or so repertoires, and some 10 million of those chains were shared by two or more donors. Raw reads were error-corrected and collapsed into unique sequences with a nearest-neighbor algorithm that merged closely related sequences to remove PCR and sequencing errors. Alignment of CDR3 sequences to IMGT reference sequences was used to assign V, D and J gene segments. Each retained sequence needed at least a six-nucleotide match to both a V gene segment and a J gene segment. A rearrangement counted as productive if the CDR3 had no stop codons and remained in frame with V and J, and every other rearrangement counted as non-productive. Following IMGT convention, CDR3 was defined as the stretch from the second conserved V-encoded cysteine up to the conserved J-encoded phenylalanine. In an earlier analysis of approximately 500 of the donors, sequences lacking an unambiguous match to a single V gene segment were excluded. In an earlier analysis of 450 to 700 of the donors, V segments were called functional above 56.7% productive rearrangements and were called segregating when the between-donor standard deviation exceeded 5%. A statistical classification framework was built for diagnosing cytomegalovirus status from the catalog of TCR beta chain sequences. V and J gene assignment, in a later analysis, came from comparing TCR nucleotide sequences with IMGT/GENE-DB human TR gene sequences. Using the TCRdist pipeline, a later analysis assigned CDR3 sequences along with most-parsimonious VDJ recombination scenarios. In a later analysis, each TCR beta chain was defined by its CDR3 amino acid sequence together with its V-gene family, and reads without a unique V-gene family were excluded. To address suspected cross-contamination and a sequencing artifact, a later analysis removed 550 to 750 highly shared, low-generation-probability nucleotide sequences. In a later analysis, a clonal expansion index was calculated for each public chain from normalized within-repertoire ranks of inferred template counts. In a later analysis, generation probabilities were computed with a VDJ recombination model fitted to out-of-frame rearrangements, and the resulting probabilities were checked against IGoR. Hypergeometric tests were used in a later analysis to score TCR-TCR, TCR-HLA and TCR-CMV co-occurrence, with a repertoire-size bias correction applied to the TCR pairs. A later analysis estimated false discovery rates by permuting HLA or CMV assignments 20 times. In a later analysis, co-occurring TCRs were grouped with DBSCAN, and TCRdist sequence similarity was added when clustering was performed within HLA-allele-positive subsets. For co-occurrence clustering, repertoires with fewer than 30,000 or more than 120,000 public chains were excluded, along with roughly 5 repertoires with anomalous nucleotide sharing. TCRdb limited this immuneACCESS table to in-frame rearrangements with V and J called. A share of clones is missing; checked studies link under half to unresolved V genes, and the rest is unexplained. V and J calls and clone size come straight from that table; D and trimming were deduced from the DNA. This sample has approximately 160,000 clones in its table, and roughly four fifths of those were observed once. The top ten clones comprise 2.5% to 3.5% of the sample.

In total, around 600 healthy bone marrow donors made up the cohort. All cohort members were sampled while nominally healthy, although unrecorded immune exposures were likely present. The donor tested CMV seropositive and was one of the 289 seropositive cohort members. A peripheral blood sample was collected from each donor, and TCR beta sequencing was performed on peripheral blood mononuclear cells. The Qiagen DNeasy Blood Extraction Kit was used to extract genomic DNA from the blood cell samples. Source material: PBMCs. The chain is made from TRBV19 and TRBJ2-2; the D region possibly corresponds to TRBD1 (5 bases align). The clonotype was recovered from a woman aged 50 to 65 in good health and CMV-seropositive. The CDR3 is CASSPQGNGELFF. The DNA sequence follows: TGTGCCAGTAGTCCTCAGGGTAATGGGGAGCTGTTTTTT.